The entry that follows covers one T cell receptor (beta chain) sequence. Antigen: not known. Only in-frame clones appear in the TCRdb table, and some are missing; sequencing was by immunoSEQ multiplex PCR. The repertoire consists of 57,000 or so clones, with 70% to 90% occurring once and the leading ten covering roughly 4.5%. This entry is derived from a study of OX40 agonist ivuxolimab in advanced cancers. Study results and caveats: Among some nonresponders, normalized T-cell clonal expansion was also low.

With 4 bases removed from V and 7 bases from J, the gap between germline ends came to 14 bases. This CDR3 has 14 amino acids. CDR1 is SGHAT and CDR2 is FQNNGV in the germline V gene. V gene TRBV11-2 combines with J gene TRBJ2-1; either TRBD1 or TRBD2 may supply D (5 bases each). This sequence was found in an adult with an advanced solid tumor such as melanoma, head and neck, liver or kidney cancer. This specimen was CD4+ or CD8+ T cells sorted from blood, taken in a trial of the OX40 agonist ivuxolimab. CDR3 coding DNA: TGTGCCAGCAGCTATGGGGACGCCACGAATGAGCAGTTCTTC. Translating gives CASSYGDATNEQFF.